These T cell receptor beta chains were read from a single sample in a study of control samples from healthy donors and cancer patients. Clones were sequenced by immunoSEQ multiplex PCR, and TCRdb holds only the in-frame ones, with some missing. This repertoire shows 120,000 or so clones, 85% to 90% found once; its top ten account for around 3.5%. Sequenced input: PBMCs. The receptor set was obtained from an older woman with lung cancer. CDR3s include the opening cysteine and the closing phenylalanine or tryptophan. Each record gives: D gene, V gene, J gene, clone size, CDR3 protein, CDR3 DNA. A D gene is named only where the DNA matches it firmly. Not all rows give a size; the values are once, few, many and, for expanded clones, a class.

d_gene: NA; v_gene: TRBV16; j_gene: TRBJ2-1; abundance: NA; CDR3aa: CASSHYNGSSYNEQFF; CDR3nt: TGTGCCAGCAGCCATTATAACGGGAGCTCCTACAATGAGCAGTTCTTC
d_gene: NA; v_gene: TRBV5-1; j_gene: TRBJ2-5; abundance: NA; CDR3aa: CASSLEMETQYF; CDR3nt: TGCGCCAGCAGCTTGGAGATGGAGACCCAGTACTTC
d_gene: NA; v_gene: TRBV5-6; j_gene: TRBJ1-1; abundance: NA; CDR3aa: CASSRDTNTEAFF; CDR3nt: TGTGCCAGCAGCCGGGACACCAACACTGAAGCTTTCTTT
d_gene: NA; v_gene: TRBV5-1; j_gene: TRBJ2-3; abundance: NA; CDR3aa: CASSFLDTQYF; CDR3nt: TGCGCCAGCAGCTTCTTAGATACGCAGTATTTT
d_gene: TRBD2; v_gene: TRBV19; j_gene: TRBJ2-2; abundance: NA; CDR3aa: CATKELAGVETGELFF; CDR3nt: TGTGCCACTAAAGAGCTAGCGGGGGTGGAGACCGGGGAGCTGTTTTTT
d_gene: NA; v_gene: TRBV6-2/TRBV6-3; j_gene: TRBJ2-3; abundance: NA; CDR3aa: CASSYSGAGYTDTQYF; CDR3nt: TGTGCCAGCAGTTACTCTGGGGCGGGGTACACAGATACGCAGTATTTT
d_gene: TRBD2; v_gene: TRBV7-7; j_gene: TRBJ2-1; abundance: NA; CDR3aa: CASSLRMASGRYSYNEQFF; CDR3nt: TGTGCTAGCAGCTTACGTATGGCCAGCGGGAGATATTCCTACAATGAGCAGTTCTTC
d_gene: NA; v_gene: TRBV11-3; j_gene: TRBJ2-7; abundance: NA; CDR3aa: CASSLEGPVSYEQYF; CDR3nt: TGTGCCAGCAGCTTAGAGGGACCGGTCTCCTACGAGCAGTACTTC
d_gene: NA; v_gene: TRBV12-3/TRBV12-4; j_gene: TRBJ1-6; abundance: NA; CDR3aa: CASSLTESPLHF; CDR3nt: TGTGCCAGCAGTCTGACAGAATCACCCCTCCACTTT
d_gene: NA; v_gene: TRBV30; j_gene: TRBJ1-5; abundance: NA; CDR3aa: CAWSALYSNQPQHF; CDR3nt: TGTGCCTGGAGTGCTCTGTATAGCAATCAGCCCCAGCATTTT
d_gene: TRBD2; v_gene: TRBV25-1; j_gene: TRBJ2-1; abundance: once; CDR3aa: CASSPLTSGSNEQFF; CDR3nt: TGTGCCAGCAGCCCCTTGACTAGCGGGAGTAATGAGCAGTTCTTC
d_gene: NA; v_gene: TRBV4-3; j_gene: TRBJ2-3; abundance: NA; CDR3aa: CASSQDPGLRGDTQYF; CDR3nt: TGCGCCAGCAGCCAAGATCCGGGACTCAGGGGGGATACGCAGTATTTT
d_gene: TRBD1; v_gene: TRBV27; j_gene: TRBJ2-7; abundance: NA; CDR3aa: CASSLSGTGSHVQYF; CDR3nt: TGTGCCAGCAGTCTATCCGGGACAGGGTCTCACGTGCAGTACTTC
d_gene: NA; v_gene: TRBV6-5; j_gene: TRBJ2-1; abundance: NA; CDR3aa: CASSYSGNHNEQFF; CDR3nt: TGTGCCAGCAGTTACTCGGGGAACCACAATGAGCAGTTCTTC
d_gene: NA; v_gene: TRBV5-1; j_gene: TRBJ1-1; abundance: NA; CDR3aa: CASSSQQLNTEAFF; CDR3nt: TGCGCCAGCAGCTCGCAGCAGCTGAACACTGAAGCTTTCTTT
d_gene: TRBD1; v_gene: TRBV7-3; j_gene: TRBJ1-1; abundance: NA; CDR3aa: CASSSRGTGGTEAFF; CDR3nt: TGTGCCAGCAGCTCCCGTGGGACAGGTGGCACTGAAGCTTTCTTT
d_gene: TRBD1; v_gene: TRBV6-5; j_gene: TRBJ1-2; abundance: NA; CDR3aa: CASSSIRGQGYGYTF; CDR3nt: TGTGCCAGCAGCAGCATTCGGGGACAGGGGTATGGCTACACCTTC
d_gene: TRBD2; v_gene: TRBV5-1; j_gene: TRBJ2-3; abundance: NA; CDR3aa: CASNPAPLAGTDTQYF; CDR3nt: TGCGCCAGCAACCCGGCCCCCCTAGCGGGTACAGATACGCAGTATTTT
d_gene: NA; v_gene: TRBV27; j_gene: TRBJ1-2; abundance: NA; CDR3aa: CASSLGLGVGGYTF; CDR3nt: TGTGCCAGCAGTTTGGGTTTGGGGGTAGGCGGCTACACCTTC
d_gene: NA; v_gene: TRBV7-9; j_gene: TRBJ2-7; abundance: few; CDR3aa: CASSLAGYGPYEQYF; CDR3nt: TGTGCCAGCAGCTTAGCTGGGTACGGGCCCTACGAGCAGTACTTC
d_gene: NA; v_gene: TRBV5-1; j_gene: TRBJ2-1; abundance: NA; CDR3aa: CASSLGSGMGYNEQFF; CDR3nt: TGCGCCAGCAGCTTGGGGTCCGGGATGGGCTACAATGAGCAGTTCTTC
d_gene: NA; v_gene: TRBV5-1; j_gene: TRBJ2-2; abundance: NA; CDR3aa: CASSLGSTGELFF; CDR3nt: TGCGCCAGCAGCTTGGGGTCCACCGGGGAGCTGTTTTTT
d_gene: TRBD1; v_gene: TRBV18; j_gene: TRBJ1-5; abundance: few; CDR3aa: CASSPRTGGNNQPQHF; CDR3nt: TGTGCCAGCTCACCAAGGACAGGGGGGAACAATCAGCCCCAGCATTTT
d_gene: NA; v_gene: TRBV28; j_gene: TRBJ1-2; abundance: few; CDR3aa: CASSLSIAGNYGYTF; CDR3nt: TGTGCCAGCAGTTTAAGTATCGCAGGCAACTATGGCTACACCTTC
d_gene: NA; v_gene: TRBV10-3; j_gene: TRBJ2-5; abundance: NA; CDR3aa: CAISDLETQYF; CDR3nt: TGTGCCATCAGTGACTTGGAGACCCAGTACTTC
d_gene: NA; v_gene: TRBV15; j_gene: TRBJ1-3; abundance: NA; CDR3aa: CATSRDKGAGNTIYF; CDR3nt: TGTGCCACCAGCAGAGATAAGGGTGCTGGAAACACCATATATTTT
d_gene: NA; v_gene: TRBV6-6; j_gene: TRBJ1-1; abundance: once; CDR3aa: CASRLQESLNTEAFF; CDR3nt: TGTGCCAGCAGACTACAGGAGTCCTTGAACACTGAAGCTTTCTTT
d_gene: TRBD1; v_gene: TRBV4-3; j_gene: TRBJ1-4; abundance: NA; CDR3aa: CASSQGQGREKLFF; CDR3nt: TGCGCCAGCAGTCAAGGACAGGGACGTGAAAAACTGTTTTTT
d_gene: TRBD1; v_gene: TRBV18; j_gene: TRBJ1-6; abundance: NA; CDR3aa: CASSPGRGGTGNSPLHF; CDR3nt: TGTGCCAGCTCACCAGGGAGAGGTGGGACAGGGAATTCACCCCTCCACTTT
d_gene: NA; v_gene: TRBV18; j_gene: TRBJ2-5; abundance: NA; CDR3aa: CASSPPNQGFQETQYF; CDR3nt: TGTGCCAGCTCACCACCGAACCAGGGGTTCCAAGAGACCCAGTACTTC
d_gene: TRBD1; v_gene: TRBV12-3/TRBV12-4; j_gene: TRBJ1-1; abundance: once; CDR3aa: CASTRTGGAEAFF; CDR3nt: TGTGCCAGCACCCGGACAGGGGGCGCTGAAGCTTTCTTT
d_gene: NA; v_gene: TRBV2; j_gene: TRBJ1-5; abundance: NA; CDR3aa: CASSEESNQPQHF; CDR3nt: TGTGCCAGCAGCGAGGAGAGCAATCAGCCCCAGCATTTT